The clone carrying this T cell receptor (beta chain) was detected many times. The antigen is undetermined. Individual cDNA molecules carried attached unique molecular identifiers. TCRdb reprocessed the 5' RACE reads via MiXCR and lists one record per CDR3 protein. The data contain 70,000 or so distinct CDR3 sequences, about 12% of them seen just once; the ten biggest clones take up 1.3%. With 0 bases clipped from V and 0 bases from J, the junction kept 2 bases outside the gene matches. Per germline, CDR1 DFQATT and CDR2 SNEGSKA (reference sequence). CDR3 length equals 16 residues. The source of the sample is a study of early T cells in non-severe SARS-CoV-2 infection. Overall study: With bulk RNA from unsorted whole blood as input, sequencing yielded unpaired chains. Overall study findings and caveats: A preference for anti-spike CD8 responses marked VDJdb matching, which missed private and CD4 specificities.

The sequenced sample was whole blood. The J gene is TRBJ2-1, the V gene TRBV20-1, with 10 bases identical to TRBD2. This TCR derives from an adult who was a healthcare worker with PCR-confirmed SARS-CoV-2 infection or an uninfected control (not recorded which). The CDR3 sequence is CSARELAGSSYNEQFF. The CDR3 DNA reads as TGCAGTGCTAGAGAACTAGCGGGGAGCTCCTACAATGAGCAGTTCTTC.